The rows below give T cell receptor beta chains drawn from one sample of a study of CD8 T cells in ankylosing spondylitis. TCRdb fed the 5' RACE reads into MiXCR, producing one record per CDR3 protein. This table has fewer than 450,000 distinct CDR3 sequences, roughly 15% appearing once. The material sequenced was blood, either unsorted or a sorted T cell fraction (not recorded which). The receptors come from a male donor with ankylosing spondylitis. The CDR3 runs from the conserved cysteine through the conserved F or W. D genes are given only for firm matches. Only part of the rows carry a size: once, few, many, or a class if the clone is expanded.

D: TRBD2; V: TRBV11-2; J: TRBJ2-1; size: -; CDR3: CASSLRRGGYNEQFF; DNA: TGTGCCAGCAGCTTACGGCGGGGGGGTTACAATGAGCAGTTCTTC
D: -; V: TRBV9; J: TRBJ1-4; size: few; CDR3: CASSVGGRGTANEKLFF; DNA: TGTGCCAGCAGCGTAGGAGGTCGGGGGACGGCTAATGAAAAACTGTTTTTT
D: TRBD1; V: TRBV20-1; J: TRBJ2-5; size: few; CDR3: CSARDNRGRETQYF; DNA: TGCAGTGCTAGAGATAACAGGGGGCGGGAGACCCAGTACTTC
D: TRBD2; V: TRBV5-1; J: TRBJ2-1; size: -; CDR3: CASSLGVAGGSDEQFF; DNA: TGCGCCAGCAGCTTGGGGGTAGCGGGGGGGAGCGATGAGCAGTTCTTC
D: -; V: TRBV20-1; J: TRBJ2-5; size: -; CDR3: CSAPPQETQYF; DNA: TGCAGTGCGCCGCCCCAAGAGACCCAGTACTTC
D: TRBD1; V: TRBV4-1; J: TRBJ2-1; size: -; CDR3: CASSQEGFRGRQRPEQFF; DNA: TGCGCCAGCAGCCAAGAGGGTTTCAGGGGGCGCCAACGTCCTGAGCAGTTCTTC
D: -; V: TRBV9; J: TRBJ1-4; size: -; CDR3: CASSVGQVNEKLFF; DNA: TGTGCCAGCAGCGTAGGACAGGTTAATGAAAAACTGTTTTTT
D: -; V: TRBV16; J: TRBJ2-1; size: few; CDR3: CASSQSRGYEQFF; DNA: TGTGCCAGCAGCCAATCGCGGGGTTATGAGCAGTTCTTC
D: TRBD1; V: TRBV20-1; J: TRBJ1-1; size: few; CDR3: CSLTGARGTEAFF; DNA: TGCAGCTTAACAGGGGCCCGTGGGACTGAAGCTTTCTTT
D: -; V: TRBV30; J: TRBJ1-4; size: -; CDR3: CAWSGSRGQGEKLFF; DNA: TGTGCCTGGAGTGGCTCCCGGGGCCAGGGCGAAAAACTGTTTTTT
D: TRBD2; V: TRBV18; J: TRBJ2-7; size: -; CDR3: CASSPLAGGREQYF; DNA: TGTGCCAGCTCACCGCTAGCGGGGGGACGTGAGCAGTACTTC
D: TRBD1; V: TRBV3-1; J: TRBJ2-4; size: few; CDR3: CASSPRQGSLAKNIQYF; DNA: TGTGCCAGCAGCCCCCGACAGGGTTCTCTAGCCAAAAACATTCAGTACTTC
D: -; V: TRBV24-1; J: TRBJ1-2; size: -; CDR3: CATSDSKAAYGYTF; DNA: TGTGCCACCAGTGATTCCAAGGCGGCCTATGGCTACACCTTC
D: TRBD2; V: TRBV7-2; J: TRBJ2-1; size: -; CDR3: CASRSGGNNEQFF; DNA: TGTGCCAGCCGTAGCGGGGGGAACAATGAGCAGTTCTTC
D: -; V: TRBV20-1; J: TRBJ2-1; size: few; CDR3: CSAQRGGLGSYNEQFF; DNA: TGCAGTGCCCAGCGTGGTGGGTTGGGATCCTACAATGAGCAGTTCTTC
D: TRBD2; V: TRBV7-3; J: TRBJ2-3; size: -; CDR3: CASSLLAGGQGSTQYF; DNA: TGTGCCAGCAGCTTACTAGCGGGAGGGCAAGGAAGTACGCAGTATTTT
D: -; V: TRBV6-2/TRBV6-3; J: TRBJ1-1; size: few; CDR3: CASSYGGPLANTEAFF; DNA: TGTGCCAGCAGTTACGGCGGTCCTTTGGCGAACACTGAAGCTTTCTTT
D: -; V: TRBV20-1; J: TRBJ1-2; size: -; CDR3: CSAREAGSGYGYTF; DNA: TGCAGTGCTAGAGAGGCGGGGTCCGGCTATGGCTACACCTTC
D: -; V: TRBV30; J: TRBJ1-2; size: -; CDR3: CAWSPTDYGYTF; DNA: TGTGCCTGGAGTCCGACAGACTATGGCTACACCTTC
D: -; V: TRBV6-5; J: TRBJ2-2; size: few; CDR3: CASSYTWTANTGELFF; DNA: TGTGCCAGCAGTTACACCTGGACGGCGAACACCGGGGAGCTGTTTTTT
D: -; V: TRBV6-2/TRBV6-3; J: TRBJ1-1; size: -; CDR3: CASSYSRTASHTEAFF; DNA: TGTGCCAGCAGTTACTCACGGACAGCCTCCCACACTGAAGCTTTCTTT
D: -; V: TRBV15; J: TRBJ2-1; size: few; CDR3: CATSTRSKSSYNEQFF; DNA: TGTGCCACCAGCACCAGGTCCAAAAGCTCCTACAATGAGCAGTTCTTC
D: -; V: TRBV2; J: TRBJ1-2; size: few; CDR3: CASSVGLQHYGYTF; DNA: TGTGCCAGCAGTGTTGGCCTACAGCACTATGGCTACACCTTC
D: -; V: TRBV6-1; J: TRBJ1-5; size: few; CDR3: CASTRQDSTLNQPQHF; DNA: TGTGCCAGCACCCGACAAGACAGCACCTTAAATCAGCCCCAGCATTTT
D: -; V: TRBV6-1; J: TRBJ1-5; size: -; CDR3: CASSGRHYQPQHF; DNA: TGTGCCAGCAGTGGGAGACACTATCAGCCCCAGCATTTT
D: -; V: TRBV7-9; J: TRBJ1-4; size: few; CDR3: CASSPDRGTNEKLFF; DNA: TGTGCCAGCAGCCCCGACCGAGGAACTAATGAAAAACTGTTTTTT
D: -; V: TRBV9; J: TRBJ1-1; size: -; CDR3: CASSVQASTEAFF; DNA: TGTGCCAGCAGCGTACAAGCCTCCACTGAAGCTTTCTTT
D: TRBD2; V: TRBV20-1; J: TRBJ2-2; size: -; CDR3: CSARTSGGGELFF; DNA: TGCAGTGCTAGAACTAGCGGCGGCGGGGAGCTGTTTTTT
D: -; V: TRBV6-5; J: TRBJ1-3; size: -; CDR3: CASSYSPMISGNTIYF; DNA: TGTGCCAGCAGTTACTCCCCGATGATTAGTGGAAACACCATATATTTT
D: -; V: TRBV25-1; J: TRBJ2-1; size: once; CDR3: CASSDPGTLPGEQFF; DNA: TGTGCCAGCAGTGACCCCGGGACCCTCCCCGGTGAGCAGTTCTTC
D: -; V: TRBV5-6; J: TRBJ2-1; size: -; CDR3: CASSLTDHRTGEQFF; DNA: TGTGCCAGCAGCTTGACGGACCACCGCACGGGTGAGCAGTTCTTC
D: TRBD1; V: TRBV6-1; J: TRBJ1-1; size: few; CDR3: CASSEGQDVKAFF; DNA: TGTGCCAGCAGTGAGGGACAGGACGTGAAAGCTTTCTTT
D: -; V: TRBV7-7; J: TRBJ2-7; size: -; CDR3: CASSPLQGPYEQYF; DNA: TGTGCTAGCAGCCCGCTACAGGGTCCCTACGAGCAGTACTTC
D: -; V: TRBV4-1; J: TRBJ2-1; size: -; CDR3: CASSQDFRLDEQFF; DNA: TGCGCCAGCAGCCAAGATTTTCGACTAGATGAGCAGTTCTTC
D: -; V: TRBV27; J: TRBJ2-5; size: many; CDR3: CASSFGKQETQYF; DNA: TGTGCCAGCAGTTTTGGTAAACAAGAGACCCAGTACTTC
D: -; V: TRBV6-2/TRBV6-3; J: TRBJ2-1; size: -; CDR3: CASRSPGEGPNEQFF; DNA: TGTGCCAGCAGAAGTCCAGGGGAAGGGCCCAATGAGCAGTTCTTC
D: -; V: TRBV10-3; J: TRBJ2-7; size: many; CDR3: CAISAVGGSTDYEQYF; DNA: TGTGCCATCAGTGCCGTCGGAGGCAGCACCGACTACGAGCAGTACTTC
D: -; V: TRBV6-5; J: TRBJ2-2; size: few; CDR3: CASSYGRGITGELFF; DNA: TGTGCCAGCAGTTACGGCAGGGGTATTACCGGGGAGCTGTTTTTT
D: -; V: TRBV7-8; J: TRBJ2-7; size: few; CDR3: CASSLALGHNLYEQYF; DNA: TGTGCCAGCAGCTTAGCGCTTGGACACAACCTCTACGAGCAGTACTTC
D: -; V: TRBV7-2; J: TRBJ1-1; size: few; CDR3: CASSLATVTHTEAFF; DNA: TGTGCCAGCAGCTTAGCGACGGTGACCCACACTGAAGCTTTCTTT
D: -; V: TRBV20-1; J: TRBJ1-2; size: few; CDR3: CSARDQRSYGYTF; DNA: TGCAGTGCTAGAGATCAGCGAAGCTATGGCTACACCTTC
D: TRBD1; V: TRBV24-1; J: TRBJ2-1; size: -; CDR3: CATSDRTGGNEQFF; DNA: TGTGCCACCAGTGACAGGACAGGGGGCAATGAGCAGTTCTTC
D: TRBD1; V: TRBV2; J: TRBJ1-1; size: -; CDR3: CACSPDRGSTEAFF; DNA: TGTGCCTGCAGCCCTGACAGGGGGTCGACTGAAGCTTTCTTT
D: -; V: TRBV3-1; J: TRBJ1-1; size: few; CDR3: CASSRTRGNTEAFF; DNA: TGTGCCAGCAGCCGCACCAGGGGGAACACTGAAGCTTTCTTT
D: TRBD2; V: TRBV5-8; J: TRBJ2-5; size: once; CDR3: CASSLGSGEIQETQYF; DNA: TGTGCCAGCAGCTTGGGTAGCGGGGAGATTCAAGAGACCCAGTACTTC
D: -; V: TRBV7-9; J: TRBJ1-3; size: -; CDR3: CASSPRGGGNTIYF; DNA: TGTGCCAGCAGCCCGCGGGGGGGCGGAAACACCATATATTTT
D: -; V: TRBV29-1; J: TRBJ2-7; size: few; CDR3: CSGTRGGGYEQYF; DNA: TGCAGCGGCACCAGGGGAGGGGGCTACGAGCAGTACTTC
D: -; V: TRBV5-1; J: TRBJ2-7; size: few; CDR3: CASSGTEGVSYEQYF; DNA: TGCGCCAGCAGCGGAACCGAGGGGGTCTCCTACGAGCAGTACTTC
D: -; V: TRBV6-2/TRBV6-3; J: TRBJ1-1; size: -; CDR3: CASSASNPPEAFF; DNA: TGTGCCAGCAGCGCCTCTAATCCTCCCGAAGCTTTCTTT
D: -; V: TRBV27; J: TRBJ1-3; size: few; CDR3: CASSTTGSGNTIYF; DNA: TGTGCCAGCAGTACCACAGGGTCTGGAAACACCATATATTTT
D: -; V: TRBV5-1; J: TRBJ2-3; size: -; CDR3: CASSLGQLSTDTQYF; DNA: TGCGCCAGCAGCTTGGGGCAGCTCAGCACAGATACGCAGTATTTT
D: -; V: TRBV20-1; J: TRBJ1-4; size: few; CDR3: CSARDQGNEKLFF; DNA: TGCAGTGCTAGAGATCAAGGGAATGAAAAACTGTTTTTT
D: TRBD1; V: TRBV30; J: TRBJ1-4; size: few; CDR3: CAWSGQGASSGATNEKLFF; DNA: TGTGCCTGGAGTGGCCAGGGGGCCTCCTCAGGAGCAACTAATGAAAAACTGTTTTTT
D: -; V: TRBV28; J: TRBJ2-3; size: few; CDR3: CASSTTSSLGDTQYF; DNA: TGTGCCAGCAGTACGACTAGTAGCCTAGGGGATACGCAGTATTTT
D: TRBD1; V: TRBV5-5; J: TRBJ1-5; size: -; CDR3: CASSLVTGGGGNQPQHF; DNA: TGTGCCAGCAGCCTAGTGACAGGGGGCGGCGGCAATCAGCCCCAGCATTTT
D: -; V: TRBV29-1; J: TRBJ2-5; size: -; CDR3: CSVDSQETQYF; DNA: TGCAGCGTTGACAGCCAAGAGACCCAGTACTTC
D: TRBD2; V: TRBV20-1; J: TRBJ2-5; size: -; CDR3: CSATLAGGPPQYF; DNA: TGCAGTGCCACACTAGCGGGGGGGCCTCCCCAGTACTTC
D: -; V: TRBV11-2; J: TRBJ1-3; size: -; CDR3: CASSFSQPGNTIYF; DNA: TGTGCCAGCAGCTTCTCGCAGCCTGGAAACACCATATATTTT
D: -; V: TRBV20-1; J: TRBJ1-2; size: few; CDR3: CSAPATSQGFGGYTF; DNA: TGCAGTGCGCCCGCGACTTCGCAGGGGTTCGGTGGCTACACCTTC